This T cell receptor (beta chain) was recorded in a study of regulatory T cells in long-lasting Graves disease. Whole-study findings and limits: Persistent disease favored TRBV28, TRBJ1-2 and TRBJ2-5.

V shed 4 bases and J shed 6 bases, with 16 bases lying between them. The CDR3 loop spans 16 amino acids. Germline CDR1 is SGHDN and CDR2 is FVKESK. This clonotype was seen more than once but under ten times. Antigen: not known. Time point here: persistent/refractory GD, antithyroid drugs over 5 years with positive TRAb. Extracted PBMC RNA gave rise to the TCR library. Construction of the TCR beta libraries employed iRepertoire HTBI primers in conjunction with Arm-PCR of CDR3 regions. Each CDR3 protein is one row after TCRdb ran MiXCR on the multiplex PCR reads. The data hold roughly 500,000 distinct CDR3 sequences, with 20% to 25% observed a single time.

The TCR comes from a female donor with Graves disease. This sample comprised peripheral blood mononuclear cells (PBMCs), obtained when the disease was refractory, from a patient treated with antithyroid drugs. The chain recombines TRBV14 with TRBJ2-6; D is undetermined. CDR3 residues: CASSPTIDLEANVLTF. In nucleotides, the CDR3 is TGTGCCAGCAGCCCCACTATTGACCTGGAGGCCAACGTCCTGACTTTC.